This T cell receptor beta chain was obtained from a study of blood T cells in healthy people across ages. Peripheral blood samples of 9 to 10 milliliters were drawn from each donor. V was cut by 0 bases and J by 6 bases, with 12 bases left in between. This CDR3 has 15 residues. The germline CDR1 and CDR2 sequences are LNHNV and YYDKDF (reference sequence). Then a second PCR, running roughly 7 to 11 cycles, was carried out with a sample-barcoded 5' primer and a J-beta primer mix. TCRdb passed the 5' RACE reads through MiXCR, listing each CDR3 protein once. Of 750,000 to 850,000 distinct CDR3 sequences listed, around a quarter are singletons. Study-level points and caveats: Using unsorted PBMCs precluded a conclusive naive versus antigen-experienced comparison.

As regards this clonotype: Antigen unknown.

The data were also submitted as part of a second study, on T cells of mothers and their children. That source reports: Donors were a few healthy Caucasian mothers and their six children. Slightly, though not significantly, more overlap was seen in related than in unrelated mother-child pairs.

The specimen was blood. The V call is TRBV15, the J call TRBJ2-4; perhaps D is TRBD1 or TRBD2 (5 bases each). This receptor was obtained from a boy between 5 and 17 years old in good health. The CDR3: CATSRDQGRSNIQYF. Here the CDR3 DNA reads TGTGCCACCAGCAGAGATCAGGGACGGTCAAACATTCAGTACTTC.